The 26 T cell receptor beta chains below come from one sample, sequenced in a study of T cells in Graves' hyperthyroidism and ophthalmopathy. Amplification of TCR beta CDR3 regions used RNA as the template. The HTBI primer set drove a first-round RT-PCR of the TCR CDR3. One entry per CDR3 protein, called by TCRdb with MiXCR from the multiplex PCR reads. Of around 660,000 distinct CDR3 sequences listed, approximately 42% were seen once; the top ten hold less than 8.5%. The sample consisted of peripheral blood or thyroid tissue (not recorded which). Receptors were obtained from an adult man with Graves' disease, either hyperthyroidism or ophthalmopathy (not recorded which).

In this sample, this clonotype turned up once. The chain is built from TRBV10-3 and TRBJ1-5; D not resolved. Looked up from germline, CDR1 is ENHRY and CDR2 is SYGVKD. This CDR3 spans 14 amino acids. Trimming took off 5 bases at V and 1 base at J, with 9 bases between the two ends. The CDR3, as DNA: TGTGCCATCAGTAAGGGAGGAAGCAATCAGCCCCAGCATTTT. Its protein product is CAISKGGSNQPQHF.

The V and J genes are TRBV7-2 and TRBJ2-7, with D possibly matching TRBD2 (6 bases). Trimming shortened V by 4 bases and J by 2 bases, and 12 bases separated the two germline ends. Per the germline V gene, CDR1 is SGHTA and CDR2 is FQGNSA. The CDR3 is made up of 14 amino acids. The CDR3, as DNA: TGTGCCAGCAGCTACCTGGGGGGACCCTACGAGCAGTACTTC. Amino acids: CASSYLGGPYEQYF.

This clonotype was seen ten or more times. V and J are TRBV5-1 and TRBJ2-7, with a possible D match to TRBD1 (5 bases). Trimming took off 0 bases at V and 6 bases at J, with 13 bases between the two ends. The CDR3 runs to 14 residues. Germline V gene sequence: CDR1 SGHRS, CDR2 YFSETQ. The CDR3 nucleotides read TGCGCCAGCAGCTTGGTTGGCAGGGCTGCCGAGCAGTACTTC. Translated, it gives CASSLVGRAAEQYF.

The rearrangement links TRBV29-1 to TRBJ1-2; 7 bases line up with TRBD1. Germline V gene data show CDR1 as SQVTM and CDR2 as ANQGSEA. The CDR3 runs to 10 residues. The trim removed 7 bases at V and 7 bases at J, leaving 3 bases unmatched. CDR3 residues: CSAGGFGYTF. CDR3 sequence (DNA): TGCAGCGCAGGGGGATTTGGCTACACCTTC.

This chain links TRBV7-8 with TRBJ1-6; no definite D call. Per the germline V gene, CDR1 is SGHVS and CDR2 is FQNEAQ. V lost 5 bases and J lost 10, with 24 bases in between. This CDR3 is 17 amino acids long. The DNA of the CDR3 is TGTGCCAGCAGCCATTCTGAGACGGCGGAAGCTTTGTCACCCCTCCACTTT. Protein product: CASSHSETAEALSPLHF.

This clonotype was picked up many times. The chain employs TRBV2 and TRBJ2-7; D not resolved. The CDR3 is 12 amino acids. The ends were cut back, 7 bases at V and 2 bases at J, with 9 bases in the middle. In germline, CDR1 is SNHLY, CDR2 FYNNEI. The DNA of the CDR3 is TGTGCCAGCATTAAGGGAACCTACGAGCAGTACTTC. This encodes CASIKGTYEQYF. The whole variable domain, remainder taken from reference TRBV2 and TRBJ2-7, is EPEVTQTPSHQVTQMGQEVILRCVPISNHLYFYWYRQILGQKVEFLVSFYNNEISEKSEIFDDQFSVERPDGSNFTLKIRSTKLEDSAMYFCASIKGTYEQYFGPGTRLTVT.

The V and J genes are TRBV6-1 and TRBJ2-6, with TRBD1 matching 9 bases. With V trimmed by 6 bases and J by 4 bases, 10 bases remained unmatched. This CDR3 region has 17 residues. The V gene's germline CDR1 is MNHNS and CDR2 SASEGT. CDR3 sequence: CASRLSGTGNGANVLTF. The DNA of the CDR3 is TGTGCCAGCAGGTTGTCAGGGACAGGGAACGGGGCCAACGTCCTGACTTTC.

The V gene is TRBV10-2, the J gene TRBJ1-3; 9 bases are a match to TRBD1. The CDR3 is made up of 15 amino acids. The V gene's germline CDR1 is WSHSY and CDR2 SAAADI. Trimming at V came to 5 bases and at J to 3 bases, leaving 5 bases not matched to a gene. Here the CDR3 DNA reads TGCGCCAGCAGTTCCGGGACAGGGTATGGAAACACCATATATTTT. It encodes CASSSGTGYGNTIYF.

Points on this clonotype: This CDR3 fails to terminate in the conserved phenylalanine or tryptophan, so it likely reflects a read error. The chain carries TRBV20-1 and TRBJ2-7; possible D gene TRBD2, 7 bases. Trimming pared 5 bases from V and 9 bases from J, leaving 14 bases between. CDR3 length: 11 amino acids. Germline values: CDR1 DFQATT, CDR2 SNEGSKA (reference sequence). CDR3: CSAGGRGRQYY. CDR3 bases: TGCAGTGCTGGGGGGAGGGGGAGGCAGTACTAC.

This chain links TRBV14 with TRBJ2-2, with 7 bases that match TRBD2. CDR3 length: 16 residues. V lost 8 bases, J lost 3 bases, and 12 bases stayed unmatched. The germline CDR1 and CDR2 sequences are SGHDN and FVKESK. This chain's CDR3 is CASGPRGRAHTGELFF. In DNA, the CDR3 is TGTGCCAGCGGGCCACGGGGGAGGGCCCACACCGGGGAGCTGTTTTTT.

The chain couples TRBV25-1 to TRBJ1-5, with D perhaps matching TRBD1 (5 bases). This CDR3 spans 13 amino acids. Germline V gene lookup returns CDR1 MGHDK and CDR2 SYGVNS. The CDR3 region is CASDDRTNQPQHF. In nucleotides, the CDR3 is TGTGCTAGTGACGACAGAACAAATCAGCCCCAGCATTTT.

The CDR3 bases are TGTGCCAGCAGTTACTCAGGGATAAAAAGGGATTCACCCCTCCACTTT. This translates into CASSYSGIKRDSPLHF. The chain employs TRBV7-9 and TRBJ1-6, with D possibly being TRBD1 (5 bases). V was cut by 6 bases and J by 8 bases, with 20 bases left in between. Germline CDR1 reads SEHNR; CDR2 reads FQNEAQ (reference sequence). The CDR3 has 16 residues. Drawing the rest from reference TRBV7-9 and TRBJ1-6, the complete variable domain is DTGVSQNPRHKITKRGQNVTFRCDPISEHNRLYWYRQTLGQGPEFLTYFQNEAQLEKSRLLSDRFSAERPKGSFSTLEIQRTEQGDSAMYLCASSYSGIKRDSPLHFGNGTRLTVT.

The rearrangement joins TRBV15 to TRBJ2-6, with D perhaps TRBD2 (5 bases). Trimming left V 1 base short and J 2 bases short, with 9 bases between. Looked up from germline, CDR1 is LNHNV and CDR2 is YYDKDF (reference sequence). The CDR3 runs 16 residues. CDR3 in DNA: TGTGCCACCAGCAGAGGGATGAGGGCTGGGGCCAACGTCCTGACTTTC. Encoded protein: CATSRGMRAGANVLTF.

This clonotype was detected a few times. V gene TRBV7-3 combines with J gene TRBJ1-2; D gene unclear. CDR1 and CDR2 from the germline V gene are SGHTA and FQGTGA. V was pared by 4 bases and J by 4 bases, with 16 bases between. The CDR3 sequence is 15 residues long. The CDR3 loop reads CASSSGKGKTYGYTF. DNA for the CDR3: TGTGCCAGCAGCTCCGGAAAAGGGAAGACCTATGGCTACACCTTC. Looking up the rest from reference TRBV7-3 and TRBJ1-2 gives the full variable domain: GAGVSQTPSNKVTEKGKYVELRCDPISGHTALYWYRQSLGQGPEFLIYFQGTGAADDSGLPNDRFFAVRPEGSVSTLKIQRTERGDSAVYLCASSSGKGKTYGYTFGSGTRLTVV.

The rearrangement uses TRBV2 and TRBJ1-2; D not certain. This CDR3 has 10 amino acids. CDR1 and CDR2 (germline): SNHLY, FYNNEI. Trimming left V 6 bases short and J 8 bases short, with 7 bases between. The CDR3, as DNA: TGTGCCAGCAGAAAACGGGGCTACACCTTC. Residues: CASRKRGYTF.

This clonotype came up many times. The V gene is TRBV29-1, the J gene TRBJ1-2; 9 bases match TRBD1. This CDR3 spans 15 amino acids. Germline values: CDR1 SQVTM, CDR2 ANQGSEA. V lost 0 bases to trimming and J lost 8 bases; unmatched junction nucleotides: 10. CDR3 bases: TGCAGCGTTGAAGATCTAGGGGACAGGGAAAACGGCTACACCTTC. Translating gives CSVEDLGDRENGYTF.

V usage is TRBV25-1 and J usage is TRBJ1-1; D may be TRBD1 (6 bases). V was trimmed by 4 bases and J by 0 bases, leaving 9 bases between them. In germline, CDR1 is MGHDK, CDR2 SYGVNS. This CDR3 has 14 residues. As DNA, the CDR3 is TGTGCCAGCAGTGGGGACATTATGAACACTGAAGCTTTCTTT. Translated: CASSGDIMNTEAFF.

The sample holds a few counts of this clonotype. The chain links TRBV10-3 to TRBJ2-7, with 9 positions matching TRBD1. With V trimmed by 6 bases and J by 0 bases, 9 bases remained unmatched. CDR3 length equals 16 residues. Per germline, CDR1 ENHRY and CDR2 SYGVKD. CDR3 DNA sequence: TGTGCCATCAGACCAACCGGGACAGGGAGCTCCTACGAGCAGTACTTC. Residues: CAIRPTGTGSSYEQYF.

The J gene is TRBJ2-5, the V gene TRBV9; 8 positions match TRBD1. The CDR3 has 14 amino acids. J was trimmed by 4 bases and V by 5 bases; bases with no gene match: 7. Germline CDR1 SGDLS, CDR2 YYNGEE. As DNA, the CDR3 is TGTGCCAGCAGTGCAACAGGGGGTCGAGAGACCCAGTACTTC. This encodes CASSATGGRETQYF.

With regard to this clonotype: Being one base from a much bigger clone, this may be a read error. The CDR3 here is CAISQGTEAFF. The DNA for the CDR3 is TGTGCCATCAGCCAGGGGACTGAAGCTTTCTTT. The J gene is TRBJ1-1, the V gene TRBV10-3; possible D gene TRBD1, 6 bases. The length of the CDR3 is 11 residues. Germline loops: CDR1 ENHRY, CDR2 SYGVKD. Trimming left V 6 bases short and J 5 bases short, with 7 bases between.

In this sample, this clonotype turned up many times. This rearrangement joins TRBV10-3 to TRBJ2-2; 10 bases align to TRBD1. Germline-derived CDR1 and CDR2 are ENHRY and SYGVKD. The CDR3 runs 14 residues. J was trimmed by 3 bases and V by 10 bases; bases with no gene match: 5. The CDR3 is CATRDRGDTGELFF. The DNA of the CDR3 is TGTGCCACACGGGACAGGGGTGACACCGGGGAGCTGTTTTTT.

This clonotype was seen a few times. The chain links TRBV7-9 to TRBJ1-3, with no clear D. Germline V gene data show CDR1 as SEHNR and CDR2 as FQNEAQ (reference sequence). V lost 5 bases and J lost 0, with 11 bases in between. The CDR3 has 15 residues. CDR3 DNA sequence: TGTGCCAGCAGCCCAACTCCGCGCTCTGGAAACACCATATATTTT. Its protein is CASSPTPRSGNTIYF. The whole variable domain, filled in from reference TRBV7-9 and TRBJ1-3, reads DTGVSQNPRHKITKRGQNVTFRCDPISEHNRLYWYRQTLGQGPEFLTYFQNEAQLEKSRLLSDRFSAERPKGSFSTLEIQRTEQGDSAMYLCASSPTPRSGNTIYFGEGSWLTVV.

This chain joins TRBV24-1 and TRBJ1-5; 9 bases are a match to TRBD1. V shed 4 bases, J shed 7 bases, and the junction held 7 bases outside the gene matches. This CDR3 is built from 15 residues. The germline gives CDR1 KGHDR, CDR2 SFDVKD. The CDR3, as DNA: TGTGCCACCAGTGAATCGGACAGGGGAGGACAGCCCCAGCATTTT. Amino acid sequence: CATSESDRGGQPQHF.

This clonotype was seen more than once but under ten times. The rearrangement joins TRBV6-5 to TRBJ1-5, with 7 bases lining up with TRBD1. The length of the CDR3 is 16 residues. Germline V CDR1 and CDR2: MNHEY, SVGAGI. The trim removed 5 bases at V and 1 base at J, leaving 8 bases unmatched. CDR3 in amino acids: CASSGSSGGSNQPQHF. DNA for the CDR3: TGTGCCAGCAGTGGTAGCTCAGGGGGAAGCAATCAGCCCCAGCATTTT.

This rearrangement joins TRBV2 to TRBJ2-7, with TRBD2 matching over 10 bases. CDR1 is SNHLY and CDR2 is FYNNEI in the germline V gene. The CDR3 length is 15 residues. With V trimmed by 4 bases and J by 4 bases, 7 bases remained unmatched. CDR3 amino acids: CASSVASGGQYEQYF. The CDR3 DNA reads TGTGCCAGCAGTGTTGCTAGCGGGGGTCAGTACGAGCAGTACTTC.

J is TRBJ1-2 and V is TRBV6-6, with 9 bases fitting TRBD1. The CDR3 length is 14 residues. Germline V gene sequence: CDR1 MNHNY, CDR2 SVGAGI (reference sequence). Germline trimming cut 6 bases from V and 7 bases from J; bases unmatched to any gene: 9. In DNA, the CDR3 is TGTGCCAGCAGCCGCGGACAGGGGTCCGCTGGCTACACCTTC. Translating it yields CASSRGQGSAGYTF.